These 32 T cell receptor beta chains were all obtained from the same sample, sequenced in a study of blood T cell repertoires in COVID-19. Method: immunoSEQ multiplex PCR; TCRdb's copy keeps in-frame clones and lacks some. The sample has roughly 64,000 clones; under 80% are singletons. The sequencing input was PBMCs or T cells enriched from blood (not recorded which). Receptors were obtained from a woman between 55 and 75 years old who had been exposed to COVID-19.

The chain uses TRBV18 and TRBJ1-2; TRBD1 agrees at 7 bases. The ends lost 3 bases at V and 4 bases at J; junction bases unmatched: 5. In germline, CDR1 is KGHSH, CDR2 LQKENI. This CDR3 is built from 14 residues. The CDR3 nucleotides are TGTGCCAGCTCACCCCTGGGACAGCTCTATGGCTACACCTTC. Translated, it gives CASSPLGQLYGYTF.

The J gene is TRBJ1-3, the V gene TRBV28; the D gene is possibly TRBD1 (6 bases). The V gene's germline CDR1 is MDHEN and CDR2 SYDVKM. Trimming took off 2 bases at V and 4 bases at J, with 18 bases between the two ends. This CDR3 is built from 17 residues. CDR3 DNA: TGTGCCAGCAGTTTACCAAGGCCCGGGACATTCGGAAACACCATATATTTT. Encoded protein: CASSLPRPGTFGNTIYF. Full variable domain (missing parts from reference TRBV28 and TRBJ1-3): DVKVTQSSRYLVKRTGEKVFLECVQDMDHENMFWYRQDPGLGLRLIYFSYDVKMKEKGDIPEGYSVSREKKERFSLILESASTNQTSMYLCASSLPRPGTFGNTIYFGEGSWLTVV.

The table lists this clone with a few counts. V usage is TRBV5-1 and J usage is TRBJ1-1; D is uncertain. Germline V lookup: CDR1 SGHRS, CDR2 YFSETQ. The CDR3 totals 15 residues. The V gene lost 6 bases and the J gene lost 5 bases, with 20 bases spanning the gap. CDR3 in amino acids: CASTDSPGFSTEAFF. CDR3 coding DNA: TGCGCCAGCACCGACTCGCCTGGGTTTAGTACTGAAGCTTTCTTT.

V is TRBV6-5 and J is TRBJ2-5; 9 positions match TRBD2. The germline CDR1 and CDR2 sequences are MNHEY and SVGAGI. The CDR3 totals 15 residues. Unmatched junction bases numbered 6, after V lost 2 bases and J lost 5 bases. CDR3 residues: CASSYDPAGGETQYF. The CDR3 DNA sequence: TGTGCCAGCAGTTACGATCCGGCGGGGGGGGAGACCCAGTACTTC.

This chain joins TRBV12-2 and TRBJ2-7; the D segment call TRBD2 is taken from the table without a DNA check. TRBV12-2 is a pseudogene segment. There are 24 residues in the CDR3. The CDR3 DNA sequence: TGTGCAAGTCGCTTAGCCGGAAAAGCGGGAGGGCCCCCTTTTCTCCCGCCAGGCTCCTACGAGCAGTACTTC. Protein: CASRLAGKAGGPPFLPPGSYEQYF.

This clone was found a few times. The chain has TRBV7-3 and TRBJ2-2, with TRBD1 matching 10 bases. Trimming cost V 10 bases and J 4 bases; bases outside gene matches: 3. The CDR3 is 13 residues long. The germline V gene encodes CDR1 SGHTA and CDR2 FQGTGA. CDR3 residues: CATGQGGTGELFF. For the CDR3, the DNA is TGTGCCACCGGACAGGGGGGCACCGGGGAGCTGTTTTTT.

The chain recombines TRBV5-1 with TRBJ2-2; D is possibly TRBD1 (5 bases). There are 16 residues in the CDR3. V was pared by 0 bases and J by 1 base, with 10 bases between. Germline V gene lookup returns CDR1 SGHRS and CDR2 YFSETQ. CDR3 residues: CASSLGTGVNTGELFF. The CDR3, as DNA: TGCGCCAGCAGCTTGGGCACAGGAGTGAACACCGGGGAGCTGTTTTTT.

The chain has TRBV2 and TRBJ2-7; 12 positions agree with TRBD2. J was trimmed by 6 bases and V by 5 bases; bases with no gene match: 8. The CDR3 extends over 15 amino acids. Germline-derived CDR1 and CDR2 are SNHLY and FYNNEI. CDR3 nucleotides: TGTGCCAGCAGTCTTAGGACTAGCGGGATCGCCGAGCAGTACTTC. The encoded protein is CASSLRTSGIAEQYF.

The chain employs TRBV7-9 and TRBJ1-5; D is uncertain. Trimming pared 3 bases from V and 9 bases from J, leaving 24 bases between. The CDR3 length is 17 residues. In germline, CDR1 is SEHNR, CDR2 FQNEAQ (reference sequence). CDR3 region: CASSFSPGTGLSGPQHF. The CDR3, as DNA: TGTGCCAGCAGCTTTTCTCCGGGAACGGGCCTCAGCGGGCCCCAGCATTTT.

J is TRBJ2-3 and V is TRBV11-2; 7 positions agree with TRBD2. Germline V gene lookup returns CDR1 SGHAT and CDR2 FQNNGV. Trimming removed 3 bases from V and 4 bases from J; junction bases left unmatched: 4. The CDR3 spans 14 residues. In DNA form, the CDR3 reads TGTGCCAGCAGCTTCCGAGGGAGGGCAGATACGCAGTATTTT. This encodes CASSFRGRADTQYF.

CDR3: CASSVGGESSAYGYTF. CDR3 sequence (DNA): TGTGCCAGCAGTGTCGGTGGGGAGTCGAGCGCCTATGGCTACACCTTC. The chain uses TRBV28 and TRBJ1-2; D ambiguous. Germline lookup yields CDR1 MDHEN and CDR2 SYDVKM. V lost 5 bases and J 4 bases, leaving 20 bases between the germline ends. This CDR3 region has 16 residues.

This chain connects TRBV28 to TRBJ1-4; 9 nucleotides agree with TRBD1. CDR1 and CDR2 (germline): MDHEN, SYDVKM. The CDR3 is 12 amino acids. J was trimmed by 7 bases and V by 10 bases; bases with no gene match: 4. For the CDR3, the DNA is TGTGCCACGGGACAGGGTACTGAAAAACTGTTTTTT. Protein sequence: CATGQGTEKLFF.

The V call is TRBV19, the J call TRBJ2-5, with a weak D call TRBD2 (5 bases). V lost 3 bases, J lost 7 bases, and 15 bases lay in between. This CDR3 has 14 residues. CDR1 is LNHDA, CDR2 SQIVND, per germline (reference sequence). The CDR3 bases are TGTGCCAGTAGTATCAGCACGGGGAAAGCGACCCAGTACTTC. It codes for CASSISTGKATQYF.

J is TRBJ1-3 and V is TRBV5-6; 9 bases match TRBD1. The CDR3 runs 17 residues. V dropped 0 bases and J dropped 0; count of bases not matched to a gene: 4. CDR1 is SGHDT and CDR2 is YYEEEE in the germline V gene. CDR3 sequence (DNA): TGTGCCAGCAGCTTGGGGTGGGACAGGGCCTCTGGAAACACCATATATTTT. It encodes CASSLGWDRASGNTIYF.

This chain joins TRBV9 and TRBJ2-3; 12 bases agree with TRBD2. V dropped 4 bases and J dropped 5; count of bases not matched to a gene: 5. The CDR3 is 15 amino acids. CDR1 is SGDLS and CDR2 is YYNGEE in the germline V gene. CDR3 DNA sequence: TGTGCCAGCAGCCTAGCGGGGGGGCATGGAGATACGCAGTATTTT. As protein: CASSLAGGHGDTQYF. Looking up the rest from reference TRBV9 and TRBJ2-3 gives the full variable domain: DSGVTQTPKHLITATGQRVTLRCSPRSGDLSVYWYQQSLDQGLQFLIQYYNGEERAKGNILERFSAQQFPDLHSELNLSSLELGDSALYFCASSLAGGHGDTQYFGPGTRLTVL.

The rearrangement joins TRBV5-3 to TRBJ1-5, with D possibly TRBD1 on 5 matching bases. TRBV5-3 is known as an ORF, though its function is uncertain. V was pared by 4 bases and J by 4 bases, with 15 bases between. There are 15 residues in the CDR3. In nucleotides, the CDR3 is TGTGCCAGAAGCCCCGGCGGGGGGAGTAATCAGCCCCAGCATTTT. It encodes CARSPGGGSNQPQHF.

The J gene is TRBJ2-1, the V gene TRBV7-8, with TRBD2 as a possible D gene (7 bases). Per the germline V gene, CDR1 is SGHVS and CDR2 is FQNEAQ. V lost 5 bases, J lost 7 bases, and 18 bases lay in between. This CDR3 is built from 15 residues. The CDR3 nucleotides are TGTGCCAGCAGCCCAGGGGTGGGAGCGGGAAATGAGCAGTTCTTC. Translated, it gives CASSPGVGAGNEQFF.

This clone has only one observation. V gene TRBV3-1 (or the pseudogene TRBV3-2) combines with J gene TRBJ2-2; TRBD2 agrees at 9 bases. The V gene end was trimmed by 1 base and the J gene end by 4 bases; junction bases not matched to a gene: 7. This CDR3 is 17 amino acids long. Germline assignment: CDR1 LGHDT and CDR2 YNNKEL (reference sequence). The CDR3: CASSQGFSREGTGELFF. CDR3 sequence (DNA): TGTGCCAGCAGCCAAGGGTTTTCGCGGGAGGGCACCGGGGAGCTGTTTTTT.

The J gene is TRBJ2-5, the V gene TRBV10-3; 9 nucleotides match TRBD1. Germline V gene sequence: CDR1 ENHRY, CDR2 SYGVKD. Trimming took 2 bases from V and 5 from J; bases not matched to a gene: 6. This CDR3 has 15 amino acids. CDR3 protein: CAISETTGGAETQYF. DNA for the CDR3: TGTGCCATCAGTGAGACCACAGGGGGCGCCGAGACCCAGTACTTC.

The V call is TRBV4-3, the J call TRBJ2-7, with D hard to call. The germline V and J ends were trimmed by 0 bases and 7 bases, with 10 bases remaining between them. The germline gives CDR1 LGHNA, CDR2 YSLEER. The length of the CDR3 is 13 residues. CDR3 sequence (DNA): TGCGCCAGCAGCCAAGAACAGTGGTTGGAGCAGTACTTC. Protein product: CASSQEQWLEQYF.

This clone has more than one count but fewer than ten. V and J are TRBV7-8 and TRBJ2-2, with a tentative D call TRBD2 (5 bases). Germline-derived CDR1 and CDR2 are SGHVS and FQNEAQ. Trimming pared 8 bases from V and 0 bases from J, leaving 13 bases between. CDR3 length equals 15 residues. The CDR3 loop is CASLDFLSNTGELFF. In DNA, the CDR3 is TGTGCCAGCCTGGACTTCCTATCGAACACCGGGGAGCTGTTTTTT.

The chain has TRBV27 and TRBJ2-7, with 7 bases that match TRBD1. With V trimmed by 2 bases and J by 6 bases, 10 bases remained unmatched. The CDR3 spans 15 residues. Germline V gives CDR1 MNHEY, CDR2 SMNVEV (reference sequence). CDR3 residues: CASSLNGQVTAEQYF. The CDR3 DNA follows: TGTGCCAGCAGTTTAAACGGACAGGTAACGGCCGAGCAGTACTTC.

This clone was observed once. The V and J genes are TRBV6-2 or TRBV6-3 and TRBJ1-2; weak D call: TRBD1 (5 bases). Trimming removed 4 bases at V and 2 bases at J, with 14 bases between. The V gene's germline CDR1 is MNHEY and CDR2 SVGEGT. The CDR3 is 15 residues long. The CDR3 sequence is CASSLALDTNYGYTF. CDR3 sequence (DNA): TGTGCCAGCAGTTTAGCCTTGGACACGAACTATGGCTACACCTTC.

The rearrangement links TRBV6-5 to TRBJ2-5; D perhaps matches TRBD2 (7 bases). V lost 6 bases and J lost 6, with 11 bases in between. Germline values: CDR1 MNHEY, CDR2 SVGAGI. CDR3 length: 12 residues. Written as DNA, the CDR3 is TGTGCCAGCAGGGGGGGGCGACAGACCCAGTACTTC. Translation: CASRGGRQTQYF.

The chain has TRBV30 and TRBJ2-3; 13 bases are shared with TRBD2. Germline-derived CDR1 and CDR2 are GTSNPN and SVGIG (reference sequence). Trimming took 7 bases from V and 0 from J; bases not matched to a gene: 7. CDR3 size: 16 residues. CDR3: CAFAGTSGISTDTQYF. CDR3 DNA: TGTGCCTTTGCCGGGACTAGCGGGATCAGCACAGATACGCAGTATTTT.

On this clone itself: An end of the junction does not agree with germline; a read error may underlie this. The CDR3 nucleotides are TGTGCCAGCGGTGACGGTCCCCTGAACACTGAAGCTTTCTTT. Encoded protein: CASGDGPLNTEAFF. The rearrangement uses TRBV6-1 and TRBJ1-1; no firm D call. The CDR3 covers 14 residues. CDR1 and CDR2 (germline): MNHNS, SASEGT.

V usage is TRBV27 and J usage is TRBJ1-4, with 11 bases matching TRBD1. Looked up from germline, CDR1 is MNHEY and CDR2 is SMNVEV (reference sequence). This CDR3 region has 13 residues. Losses at the gene ends were 8 bases for V and 8 bases for J; bases not matched to a gene: 4. The CDR3 DNA reads TGTGCCAGCGGACAGGGGGCTTGGGAAAAACTGTTTTTT. Its translation is CASGQGAWEKLFF.

Regarding this clone: With only one base between it and a far larger clone, this is likely a read error. The chain is built from TRBV7-2 and TRBJ1-1; D perhaps matches TRBD1 (5 bases). The CDR3 is 13 amino acids. V dropped 4 bases and J dropped 1 base, with 7 bases sitting between them. Germline-derived CDR1 and CDR2 are SGHTA and FQGNSA. The CDR3 spells CASSSQGNTEAFF. The CDR3 coding sequence is TGTGCCAGCAGCTCCCAGGGGAACACTGAAGCTTTCTTT.

This chain joins TRBV7-9 and TRBJ1-2, with unresolved D. CDR3 length: 12 residues. Germline V lookup: CDR1 SEHNR, CDR2 FQNEAQ (reference sequence). V lost 5 bases, J lost 2 bases, and 6 bases lay in between. CDR3 sequence (DNA): TGTGCCAGCAGCCTCCTAAACTATGGCTACACCTTC. Translating it yields CASSLLNYGYTF.

The chain joins TRBV5-1 to TRBJ1-6; TRBD1 is a possible D gene (6 bases). The length of the CDR3 is 16 residues. Trimming removed 4 bases at V and 7 bases at J, with 18 bases between. Germline CDR1 reads SGHRS; CDR2 reads YFSETQ. The CDR3 spells CASSPRQAVGNSPLHF. The CDR3 DNA follows: TGCGCCAGCAGCCCAAGACAGGCCGTAGGGAATTCACCCCTCCACTTT.

V and J are TRBV7-2 and TRBJ2-7; 7 positions agree with TRBD1. Germline lookup yields CDR1 SGHTA and CDR2 FQGNSA. The CDR3 runs 15 residues. The trim removed 6 bases at V and 3 bases at J, leaving 11 bases unmatched. The CDR3 DNA reads as TGTGCCAGCAGTCGCCGACAGGGCCCCCTCTACGAGCAGTACTTC. Its protein product is CASSRRQGPLYEQYF.

The CDR3 DNA sequence: TGTGCCAGCTCCGGGAAGCAGGGGCTCATGAACACTGAAGCTTTCTTT. Its protein is CASSGKQGLMNTEAFF. This chain joins TRBV18 and TRBJ1-1; tentatively, D is TRBD1 (6 bases). The V end was cut by 6 bases, the J end by 0 bases, with 17 bases between. The germline V gene has CDR1 KGHSH and CDR2 LQKENI. This CDR3 comprises 16 residues.